This T cell receptor beta chain is from a study of STAT5B mutations in CD4+ large granular lymphocyte leukemia. Whole-study findings and limits: Higher CD4+ than CD8+ T-LGLL clonality might reflect small sample size.

Using immunoSEQ multiplex PCR, the repertoire was profiled, and TCRdb retains in-frame clones only, with some absent. The sample consists of roughly 29,000 clones, roughly 75% of them appearing once. Notes on this clone: Antigen specificity is unknown.

Controls came from buffy coats of healthy blood donors. The germline V and J ends were trimmed by 5 bases and 8 bases, with 16 bases remaining between them. Per germline, CDR1 MNHEY and CDR2 SMNVEV (reference sequence). The CDR3 is made up of 14 amino acids. Source material: CD4+ T cells from blood buffy coats. The genes are TRBV27 and TRBJ2-1; D unclear. This TCR was recovered from a human donor in good health. As DNA, the CDR3 is TGTGCCAGCAGTCGGGTCGGGTCTAGGTATGAGCAGTTCTTC. Translated: CASSRVGSRYEQFF.